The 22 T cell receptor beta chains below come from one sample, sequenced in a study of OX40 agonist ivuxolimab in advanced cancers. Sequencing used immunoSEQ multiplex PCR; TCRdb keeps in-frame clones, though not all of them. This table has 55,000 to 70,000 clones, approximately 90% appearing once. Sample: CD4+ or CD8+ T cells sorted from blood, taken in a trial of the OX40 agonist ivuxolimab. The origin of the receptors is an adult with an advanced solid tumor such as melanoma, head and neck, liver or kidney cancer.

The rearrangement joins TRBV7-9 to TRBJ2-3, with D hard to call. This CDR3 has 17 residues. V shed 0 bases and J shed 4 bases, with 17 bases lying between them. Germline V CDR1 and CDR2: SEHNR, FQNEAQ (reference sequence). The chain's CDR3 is CASSLAPRKWASDTQYF. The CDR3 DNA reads TGTGCCAGCAGCTTAGCCCCCCGTAAGTGGGCGTCAGATACGCAGTATTTT.

This CDR3 is CAWSRQGYSNQPQHF. In DNA, the CDR3 is TGTGCCTGGAGTAGACAGGGGTATAGCAATCAGCCCCAGCATTTT. The chain links TRBV30 to TRBJ1-5, with 8 nucleotides matching TRBD1. After removal of 2 bases from V and 0 bases from J, the junction contained 3 bases not matched to a gene. This CDR3 has 15 amino acids. Per germline, CDR1 GTSNPN and CDR2 SVGIG (reference sequence).

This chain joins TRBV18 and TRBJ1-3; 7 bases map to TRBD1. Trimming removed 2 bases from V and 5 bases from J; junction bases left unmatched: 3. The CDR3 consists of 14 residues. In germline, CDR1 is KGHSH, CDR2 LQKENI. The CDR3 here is CASSPNRGRNTIYF. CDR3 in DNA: TGTGCCAGCTCACCAAACAGGGGAAGAAACACCATATATTTT. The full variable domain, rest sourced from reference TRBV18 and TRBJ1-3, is NAGVMQNPRHLVRRRGQEARLRCSPMKGHSHVYWYRQLPEEGLKFMVYLQKENIIDESGMPKERFSAEFPKEGPSILRIQQVVRGDSAAYFCASSPNRGRNTIYFGEGSWLTVV.

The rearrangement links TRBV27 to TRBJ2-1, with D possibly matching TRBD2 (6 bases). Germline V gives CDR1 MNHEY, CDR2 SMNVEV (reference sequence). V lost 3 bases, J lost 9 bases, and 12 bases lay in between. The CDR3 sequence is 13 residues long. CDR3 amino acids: CASSLEGFSEQFF. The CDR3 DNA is TGTGCCAGCAGTTTGGAGGGATTTTCTGAGCAGTTCTTC.

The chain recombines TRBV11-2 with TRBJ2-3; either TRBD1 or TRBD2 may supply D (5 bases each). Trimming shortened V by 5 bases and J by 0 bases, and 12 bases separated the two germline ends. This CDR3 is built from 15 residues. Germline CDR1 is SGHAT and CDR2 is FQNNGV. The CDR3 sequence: CASSLRESSTDTQYF. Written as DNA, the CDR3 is TGTGCCAGCAGCCTCAGGGAGTCTAGCACAGATACGCAGTATTTT.

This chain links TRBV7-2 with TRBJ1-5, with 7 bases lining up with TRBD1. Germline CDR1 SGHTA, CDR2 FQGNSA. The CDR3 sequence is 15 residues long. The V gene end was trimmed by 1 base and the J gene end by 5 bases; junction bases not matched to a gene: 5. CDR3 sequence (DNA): TGTGCCAGCAGCTTAGTACCAGGGGGTCATCAGCCCCAGCATTTT. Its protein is CASSLVPGGHQPQHF.

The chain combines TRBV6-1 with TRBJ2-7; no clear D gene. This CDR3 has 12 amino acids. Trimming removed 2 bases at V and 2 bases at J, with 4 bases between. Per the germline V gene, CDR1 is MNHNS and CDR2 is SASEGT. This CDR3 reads CASSELTYEQYF. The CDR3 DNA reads TGTGCCAGCAGTGAACTAACCTACGAGCAGTACTTC.

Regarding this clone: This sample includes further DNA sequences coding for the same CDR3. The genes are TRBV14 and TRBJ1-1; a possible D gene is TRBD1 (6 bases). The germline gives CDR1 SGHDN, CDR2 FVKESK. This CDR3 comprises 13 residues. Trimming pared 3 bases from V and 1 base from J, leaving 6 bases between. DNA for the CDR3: TGTGCCAGCAGCCAGGACAGGAACACTGAAGCTTTCTTT. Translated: CASSQDRNTEAFF.

Here the CDR3 DNA reads TGTGCCACCAGCAGAGCCCCCCGGGAAGGAGCTTTCTTT. This gives the protein CATSRAPREGAFF. This chain connects TRBV15 to TRBJ1-1, with no clear D. This CDR3 comprises 13 residues. V lost 1 base to trimming and J lost 10 bases, with 13 bases between them. CDR1 LNHNV and CDR2 YYDKDF come from the germline V gene (reference sequence).

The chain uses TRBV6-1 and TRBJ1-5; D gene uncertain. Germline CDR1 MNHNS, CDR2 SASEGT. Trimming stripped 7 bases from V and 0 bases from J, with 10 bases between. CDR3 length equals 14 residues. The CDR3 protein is CASKTGGSNQPQHF. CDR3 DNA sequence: TGTGCCAGCAAGACGGGCGGTAGCAATCAGCCCCAGCATTTT.

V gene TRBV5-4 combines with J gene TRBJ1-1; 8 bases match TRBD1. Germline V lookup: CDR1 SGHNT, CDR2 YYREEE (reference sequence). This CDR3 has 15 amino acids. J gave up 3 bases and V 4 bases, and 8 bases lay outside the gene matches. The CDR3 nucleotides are TGTGCCAGCAGCCCGGCAGGGGGCCTGGACACTGAAGCTTTCTTT. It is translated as CASSPAGGLDTEAFF.

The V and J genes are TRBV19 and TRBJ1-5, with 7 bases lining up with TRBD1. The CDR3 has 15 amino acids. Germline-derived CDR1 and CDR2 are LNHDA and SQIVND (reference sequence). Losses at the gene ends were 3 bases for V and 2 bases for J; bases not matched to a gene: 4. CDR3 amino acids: CASSIDRAGNQPQHF. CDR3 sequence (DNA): TGTGCCAGTAGTATCGACAGGGCGGGCAATCAGCCCCAGCATTTT.

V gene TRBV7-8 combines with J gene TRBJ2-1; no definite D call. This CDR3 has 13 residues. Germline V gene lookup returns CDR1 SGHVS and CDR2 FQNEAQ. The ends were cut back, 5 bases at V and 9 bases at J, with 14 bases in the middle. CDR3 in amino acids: CASSPQTRSEQFF. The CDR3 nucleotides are TGTGCCAGCAGCCCACAGACACGGAGTGAGCAGTTCTTC.

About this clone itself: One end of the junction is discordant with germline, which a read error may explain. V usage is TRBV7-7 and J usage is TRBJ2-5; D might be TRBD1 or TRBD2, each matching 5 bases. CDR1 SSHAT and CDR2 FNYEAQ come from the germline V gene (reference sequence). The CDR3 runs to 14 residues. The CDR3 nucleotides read TGTGCTAGCAGCCGTGGGGGTTTGTCGGAGACCCAGTACTTC. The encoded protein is CASSRGGLSETQYF. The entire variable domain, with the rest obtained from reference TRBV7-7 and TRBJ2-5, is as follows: GAGVSQSPRYKVTKRGQDVTLRCDPISSHATLYWYQQALGQGPEFLTYFNYEAQPDKSGLPSDRFSAERPEGSISTLTIQRTEQRDSAMYRCASSRGGLSETQYFGPGTRLLVL.

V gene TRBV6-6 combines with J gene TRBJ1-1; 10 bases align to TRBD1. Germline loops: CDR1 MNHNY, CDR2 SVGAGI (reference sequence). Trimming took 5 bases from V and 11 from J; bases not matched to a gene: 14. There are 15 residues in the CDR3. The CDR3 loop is CASSDQTGGATVAFF. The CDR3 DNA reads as TGTGCCAGCAGTGACCAGACAGGGGGCGCAACAGTGGCTTTCTTT.

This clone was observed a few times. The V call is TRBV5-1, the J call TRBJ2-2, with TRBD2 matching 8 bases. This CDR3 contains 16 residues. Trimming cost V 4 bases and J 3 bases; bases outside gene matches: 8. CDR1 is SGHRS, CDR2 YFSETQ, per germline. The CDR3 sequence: CASSPRAAGDTGELFF. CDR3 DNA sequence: TGCGCCAGCAGCCCCCGGGCAGCGGGGGACACCGGGGAGCTGTTTTTT. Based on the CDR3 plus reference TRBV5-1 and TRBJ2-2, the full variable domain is KAGVTQTPRYLIKTRGQQVTLSCSPISGHRSVSWYQQTPGQGLQFLFEYFSETQRNKGNFPGRFSGRQFSNSRSEMNVSTLELGDSALYLCASSPRAAGDTGELFFGEGSRLTVL.

The CDR3 loop is CASSEGGRSYGYTF. CDR3 bases: TGTGCCAGCAGTGAAGGGGGACGGAGTTATGGCTACACCTTC. The chain combines TRBV2 with TRBJ1-2; D perhaps matches TRBD1 (5 bases). The CDR3 has 14 residues. V was trimmed by 1 base and J by 5 bases, leaving 11 bases between them. Germline V gene sequence: CDR1 SNHLY, CDR2 FYNNEI.

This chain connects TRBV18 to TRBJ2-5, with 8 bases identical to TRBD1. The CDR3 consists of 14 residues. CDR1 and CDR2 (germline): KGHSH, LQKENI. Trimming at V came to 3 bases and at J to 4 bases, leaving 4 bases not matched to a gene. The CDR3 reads CASSPTGEIETQYF. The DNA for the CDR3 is TGTGCCAGCTCACCGACAGGGGAGATAGAGACCCAGTACTTC.

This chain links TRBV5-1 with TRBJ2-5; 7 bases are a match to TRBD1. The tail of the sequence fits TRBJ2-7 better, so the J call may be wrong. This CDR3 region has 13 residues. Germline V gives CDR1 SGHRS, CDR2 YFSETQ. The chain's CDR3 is CASRQGVSYEQYF. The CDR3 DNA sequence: TGCGCCAGCCGACAGGGAGTGAGCTACGAGCAGTACTTC.

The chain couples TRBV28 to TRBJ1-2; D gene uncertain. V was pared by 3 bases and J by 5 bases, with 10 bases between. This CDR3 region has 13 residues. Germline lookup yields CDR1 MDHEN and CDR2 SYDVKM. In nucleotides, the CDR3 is TGTGCCAGCAGTTTCGGCCAAGCTTATGGCTACACCTTC. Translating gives CASSFGQAYGYTF.

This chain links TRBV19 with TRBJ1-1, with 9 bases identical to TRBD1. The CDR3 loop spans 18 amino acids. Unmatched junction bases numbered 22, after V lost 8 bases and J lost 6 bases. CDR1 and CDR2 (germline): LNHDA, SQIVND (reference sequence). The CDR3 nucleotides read TGTGCCAGTGGCCCTCCTCCCGGGACAGGGAAGAGGATAGCTGAAGCTTTCTTT. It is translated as CASGPPPGTGKRIAEAFF.

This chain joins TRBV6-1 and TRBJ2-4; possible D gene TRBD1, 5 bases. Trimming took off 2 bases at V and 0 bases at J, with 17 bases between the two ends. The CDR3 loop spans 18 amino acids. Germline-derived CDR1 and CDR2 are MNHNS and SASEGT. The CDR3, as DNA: TGTGCCAGCAGTGAAATTGGCTTTCAGGGAATAGCCAAAAACATTCAGTACTTC. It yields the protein CASSEIGFQGIAKNIQYF.